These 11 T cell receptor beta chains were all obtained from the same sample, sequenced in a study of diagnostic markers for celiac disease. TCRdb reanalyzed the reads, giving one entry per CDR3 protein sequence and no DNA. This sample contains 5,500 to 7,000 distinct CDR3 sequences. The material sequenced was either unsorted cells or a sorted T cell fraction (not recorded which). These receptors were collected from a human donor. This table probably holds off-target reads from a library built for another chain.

The CDR3 sequence: CASSPSRIAYNEQFF. The chain combines TRBV18 with TRBJ2-1. Looked up from germline, CDR1 is KGHSH and CDR2 is LQKENI. This CDR3 is built from 15 residues.

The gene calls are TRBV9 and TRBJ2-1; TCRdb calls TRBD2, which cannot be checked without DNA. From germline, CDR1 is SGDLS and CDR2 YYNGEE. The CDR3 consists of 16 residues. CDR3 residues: CASSVESGDPYNEQFF.

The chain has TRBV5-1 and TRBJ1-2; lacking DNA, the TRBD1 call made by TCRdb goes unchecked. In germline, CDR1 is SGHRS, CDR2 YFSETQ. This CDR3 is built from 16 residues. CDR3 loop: CASSLYQTGGIYGYTF.

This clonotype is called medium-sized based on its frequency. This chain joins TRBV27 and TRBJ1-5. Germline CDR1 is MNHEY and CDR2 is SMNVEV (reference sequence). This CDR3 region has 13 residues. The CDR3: CASSFFSNQPQHF.

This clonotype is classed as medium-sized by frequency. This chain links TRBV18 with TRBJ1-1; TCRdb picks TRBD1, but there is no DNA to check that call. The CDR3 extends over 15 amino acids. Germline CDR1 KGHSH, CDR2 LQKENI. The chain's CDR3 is CASSLDRGLGTEAFF.

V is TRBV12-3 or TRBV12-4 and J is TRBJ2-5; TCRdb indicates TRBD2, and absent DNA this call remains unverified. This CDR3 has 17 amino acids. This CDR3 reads CASSLGLAGAYQETQYF.

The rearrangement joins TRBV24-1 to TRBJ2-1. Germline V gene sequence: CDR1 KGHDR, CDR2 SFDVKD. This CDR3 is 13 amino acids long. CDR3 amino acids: CATALSSYNEQFF.

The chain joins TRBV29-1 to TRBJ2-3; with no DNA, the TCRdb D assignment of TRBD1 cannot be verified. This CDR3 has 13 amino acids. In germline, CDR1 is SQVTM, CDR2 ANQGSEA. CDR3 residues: CSVAGGSTDTQYF.

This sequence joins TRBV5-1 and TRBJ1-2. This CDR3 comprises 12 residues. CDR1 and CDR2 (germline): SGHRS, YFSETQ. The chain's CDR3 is CASSGDAYGYTF.

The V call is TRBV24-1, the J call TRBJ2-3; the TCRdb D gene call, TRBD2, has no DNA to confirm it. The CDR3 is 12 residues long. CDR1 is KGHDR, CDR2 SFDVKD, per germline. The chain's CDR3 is CATNDREQTQYF.

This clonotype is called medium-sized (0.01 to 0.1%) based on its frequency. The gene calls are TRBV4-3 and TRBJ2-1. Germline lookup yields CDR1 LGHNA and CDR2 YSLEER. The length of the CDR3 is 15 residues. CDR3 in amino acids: CASSQDRDSYNEQFF.